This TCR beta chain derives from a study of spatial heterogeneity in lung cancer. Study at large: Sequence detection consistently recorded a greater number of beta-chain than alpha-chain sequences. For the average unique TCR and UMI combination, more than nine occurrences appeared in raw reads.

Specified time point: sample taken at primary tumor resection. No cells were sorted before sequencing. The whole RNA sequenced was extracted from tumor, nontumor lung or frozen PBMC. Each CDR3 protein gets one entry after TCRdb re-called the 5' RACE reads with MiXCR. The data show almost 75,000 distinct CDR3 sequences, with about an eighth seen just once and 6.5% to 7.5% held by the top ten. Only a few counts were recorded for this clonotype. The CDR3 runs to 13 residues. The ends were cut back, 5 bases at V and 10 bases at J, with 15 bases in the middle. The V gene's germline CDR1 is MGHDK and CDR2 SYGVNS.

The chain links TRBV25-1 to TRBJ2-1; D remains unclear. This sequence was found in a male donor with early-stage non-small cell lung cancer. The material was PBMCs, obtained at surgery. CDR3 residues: CASSPPRVLEQFF. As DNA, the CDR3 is TGTGCCAGCAGTCCTCCTAGGGTACTCGAGCAGTTCTTC.